This passage covers 4 T cell receptor beta chains from one sample sequenced in a study of blood T cell repertoires in COVID-19. Libraries were prepared by immunoSEQ multiplex PCR; TCRdb keeps only in-frame clonotypes and omits some of them. The sample contains roughly 150,000 clones, roughly nine tenths of which appear only once. The material sequenced was peripheral blood. The receptor source for this set is a woman in her 70s with acute or convalescent COVID-19.

In its sample, this clone was seen once. V and J are TRBV10-3 and TRBJ2-1, with D perhaps matching TRBD1 (6 bases). The CDR3 is 10 amino acids. The V gene's germline CDR1 is ENHRY and CDR2 SYGVKD. V dropped 6 bases and J dropped 10 bases, with 7 bases sitting between them. This CDR3 reads CAIRDREQFF. The CDR3 DNA reads TGTGCCATCAGAGACAGGGAGCAGTTCTTC.

This chain's CDR3 is CAISESTGGTEAFF. The CDR3 DNA sequence: TGTGCCATCAGTGAGTCGACGGGTGGGACTGAAGCTTTCTTT. The chain uses TRBV10-3 and TRBJ1-1; D is ambiguous. Germline CDR1 reads ENHRY; CDR2 reads SYGVKD. This CDR3 is built from 14 residues. Trimming removed 0 bases at V and 5 bases at J, with 10 bases between.

This clone was detected a few times. The V call is TRBV14, the J call TRBJ1-6; 9 bases are shared with TRBD1. Trimming took 4 bases from V and 9 from J; bases not matched to a gene: 4. The CDR3 consists of 14 residues. Germline values: CDR1 SGHDN, CDR2 FVKESK. The CDR3, as DNA: TGTGCCAGCAGCCGGGGGACAGGGTTTTCACCCCTCCACTTT. It encodes CASSRGTGFSPLHF.

The rearrangement joins TRBV15 to TRBJ2-3, with 14 bases identical to TRBD2. Germline CDR1 is LNHNV and CDR2 is YYDKDF (reference sequence). The CDR3 consists of 20 residues. V lost 3 bases and J lost 2; bases outside the gene matches: 13. CDR3 bases: TGTGCCACCAGCAGGCTAAAGGGGACTAGCGGGGGCTATCTCACAGATACGCAGTATTTT. It codes for CATSRLKGTSGGYLTDTQYF.